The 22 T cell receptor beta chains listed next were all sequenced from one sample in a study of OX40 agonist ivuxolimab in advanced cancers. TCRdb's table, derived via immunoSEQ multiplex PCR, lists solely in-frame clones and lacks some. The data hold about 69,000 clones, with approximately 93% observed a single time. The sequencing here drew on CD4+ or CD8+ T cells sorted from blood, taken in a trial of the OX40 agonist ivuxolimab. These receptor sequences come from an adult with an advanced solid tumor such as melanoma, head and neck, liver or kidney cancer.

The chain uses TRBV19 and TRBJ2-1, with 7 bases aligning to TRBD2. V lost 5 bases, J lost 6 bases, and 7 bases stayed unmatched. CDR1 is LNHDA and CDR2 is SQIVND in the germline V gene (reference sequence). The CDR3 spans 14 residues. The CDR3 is CASSLPTSANEQFF. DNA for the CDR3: TGTGCCAGTAGTCTCCCTACTAGCGCCAATGAGCAGTTCTTC.

The CDR3 region is CASSGSGLAVYNEQFF. The CDR3, as DNA: TGTGCCAGCTCAGGATCCGGACTAGCTGTCTACAATGAGCAGTTCTTC. V gene TRBV18 combines with J gene TRBJ2-1; 8 nucleotides align to TRBD2. CDR1 and CDR2 from the germline V gene are KGHSH and LQKENI. This CDR3 comprises 16 residues. Trimming took 5 bases from V and 3 from J; bases not matched to a gene: 9.

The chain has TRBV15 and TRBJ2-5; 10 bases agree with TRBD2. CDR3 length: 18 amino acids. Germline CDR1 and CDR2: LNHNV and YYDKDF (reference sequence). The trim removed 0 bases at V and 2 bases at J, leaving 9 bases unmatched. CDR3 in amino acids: CATSRDLTTSGTQETQYF. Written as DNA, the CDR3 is TGTGCCACCAGCAGAGATCTCACCACTAGCGGGACTCAAGAGACCCAGTACTTC.

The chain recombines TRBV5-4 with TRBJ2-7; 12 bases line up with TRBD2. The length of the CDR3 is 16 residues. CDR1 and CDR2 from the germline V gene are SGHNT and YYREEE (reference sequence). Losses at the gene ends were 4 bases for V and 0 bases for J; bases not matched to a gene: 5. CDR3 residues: CASSPLAGGPSYEQYF. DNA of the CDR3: TGTGCCAGCAGCCCGCTAGCGGGAGGGCCCTCCTACGAGCAGTACTTC.

CDR3 region: CASSGDIWEKLFF. CDR3 nucleotide sequence: TGTGCCAGCAGCGGGGACATCTGGGAAAAACTGTTTTTT. The chain combines TRBV5-5 with TRBJ1-4; the D gene is possibly TRBD1 (6 bases). With 4 bases removed from V and 8 bases from J, the gap between germline ends came to 12 bases. The CDR3 length is 13 residues. CDR1 SGHKS and CDR2 YYEKEE come from the germline V gene (reference sequence). The full variable domain, in which reference TRBV5-5 and TRBJ1-4 provide the parts outside the CDR3, is DAGVTQSPTHLIKTRGQQVTLRCSPISGHKSVSWYQQVLGQGPQFIFQYYEKEERGRGNFPDRFSARQFPNYSSELNVNALLLGDSALYLCASSGDIWEKLFFGSGTQLSVL.

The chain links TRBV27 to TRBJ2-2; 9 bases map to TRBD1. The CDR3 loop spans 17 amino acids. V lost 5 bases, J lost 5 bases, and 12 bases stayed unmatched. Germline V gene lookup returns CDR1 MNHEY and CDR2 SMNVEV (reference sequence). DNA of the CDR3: TGTGCCAGCAGTCAGGACAGGGGACAGAGGAGGACCGGGGAGCTGTTTTTT. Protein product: CASSQDRGQRRTGELFF.

The CDR3 here is CASSPARGGVGEQYF. As DNA, the CDR3 is TGTGCCAGCAGTCCTGCTAGGGGCGGGGTTGGCGAGCAGTACTTC. V is TRBV6-6 and J is TRBJ2-7; perhaps TRBD2 as D (6 bases). CDR1 is MNHNY, CDR2 SVGAGI, per germline (reference sequence). The CDR3 runs to 15 residues. Between the trimmed V and J ends, which lost 5 bases and 6 bases, there was a span of 20 bases.

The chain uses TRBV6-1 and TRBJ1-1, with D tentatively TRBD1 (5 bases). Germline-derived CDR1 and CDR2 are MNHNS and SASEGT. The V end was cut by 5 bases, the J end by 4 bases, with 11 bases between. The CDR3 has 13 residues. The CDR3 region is CASSLRTSTEAFF. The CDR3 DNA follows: TGTGCCAGCAGTCTCCGGACATCCACTGAAGCTTTCTTT.

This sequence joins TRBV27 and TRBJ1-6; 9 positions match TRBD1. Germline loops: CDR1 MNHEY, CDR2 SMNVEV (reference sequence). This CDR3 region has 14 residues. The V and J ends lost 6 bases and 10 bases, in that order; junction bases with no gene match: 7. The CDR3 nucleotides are TGTGCCAGCAGGGGGACAGGGCAACAGTCACCCCTCCACTTT. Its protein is CASRGTGQQSPLHF.

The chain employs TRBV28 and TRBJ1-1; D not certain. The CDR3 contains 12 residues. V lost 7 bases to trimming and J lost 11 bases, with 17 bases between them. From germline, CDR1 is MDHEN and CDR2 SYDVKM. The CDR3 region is CASTPPQGSAFF. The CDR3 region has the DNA TGTGCCAGCACTCCTCCCCAAGGGAGTGCTTTCTTT.

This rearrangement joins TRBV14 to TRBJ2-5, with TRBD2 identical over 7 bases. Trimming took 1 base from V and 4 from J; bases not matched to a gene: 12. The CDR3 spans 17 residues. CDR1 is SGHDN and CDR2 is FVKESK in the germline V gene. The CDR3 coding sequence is TGTGCCAGCAGCCAAGCGAGGGGAGGGATTCGGTTAGAGACCCAGTACTTC. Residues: CASSQARGGIRLETQYF.

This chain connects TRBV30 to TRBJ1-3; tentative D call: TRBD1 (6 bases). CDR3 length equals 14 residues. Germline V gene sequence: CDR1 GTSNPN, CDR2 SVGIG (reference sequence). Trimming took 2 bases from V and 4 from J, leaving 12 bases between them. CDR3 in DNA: TGTGCCTGGAGTTTGGGGGCGCGAGGAAACACCATATATTTT. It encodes CAWSLGARGNTIYF.

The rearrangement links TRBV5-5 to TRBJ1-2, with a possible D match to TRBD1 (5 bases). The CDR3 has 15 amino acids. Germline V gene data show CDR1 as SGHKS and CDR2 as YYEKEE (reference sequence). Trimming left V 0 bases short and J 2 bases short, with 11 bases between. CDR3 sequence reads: CASSLEWGANYGYTF. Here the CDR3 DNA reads TGTGCCAGCAGCTTGGAGTGGGGCGCCAACTATGGCTACACCTTC.

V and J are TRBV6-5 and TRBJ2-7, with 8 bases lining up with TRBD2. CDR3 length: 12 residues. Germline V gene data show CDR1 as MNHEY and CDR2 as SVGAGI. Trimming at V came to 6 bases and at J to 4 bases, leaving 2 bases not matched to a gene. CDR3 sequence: CASSRGRYEQYF. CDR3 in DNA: TGTGCCAGCAGCCGCGGGAGGTACGAGCAGTACTTC.

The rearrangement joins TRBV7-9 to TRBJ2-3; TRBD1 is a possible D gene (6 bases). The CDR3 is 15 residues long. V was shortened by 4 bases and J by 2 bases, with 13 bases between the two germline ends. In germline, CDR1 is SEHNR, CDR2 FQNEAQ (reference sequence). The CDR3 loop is CASSSIQGYTDTQYF. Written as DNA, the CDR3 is TGTGCCAGCAGCTCCATACAGGGCTACACAGATACGCAGTATTTT.

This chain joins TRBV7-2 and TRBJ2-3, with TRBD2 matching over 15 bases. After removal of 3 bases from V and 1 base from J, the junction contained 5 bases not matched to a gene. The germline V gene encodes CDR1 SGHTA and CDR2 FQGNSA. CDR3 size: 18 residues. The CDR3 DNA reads TGTGCCAGCAGCTTGGGACTAGCGGGAGGATGGGGCACAGATACGCAGTATTTT. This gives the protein CASSLGLAGGWGTDTQYF.

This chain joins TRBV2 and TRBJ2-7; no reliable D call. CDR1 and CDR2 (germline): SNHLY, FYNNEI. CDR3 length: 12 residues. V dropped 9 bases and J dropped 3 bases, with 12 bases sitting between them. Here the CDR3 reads CARGIGNYEQYF. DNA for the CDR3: TGTGCCAGGGGGATAGGTAACTACGAGCAGTACTTC.

CDR3 region: CASSLGGLRPGELFF. CDR3 DNA: TGCGCCAGCAGCTTGGGTGGACTACGGCCCGGGGAGCTGTTTTTT. The chain carries TRBV5-1 and TRBJ2-2; weak D call: TRBD2 (6 bases). This CDR3 is built from 15 residues. V dropped 0 bases and J dropped 6 bases, with 12 bases sitting between them. Germline-derived CDR1 and CDR2 are SGHRS and YFSETQ. Based on the CDR3 plus reference TRBV5-1 and TRBJ2-2, the full variable domain is KAGVTQTPRYLIKTRGQQVTLSCSPISGHRSVSWYQQTPGQGLQFLFEYFSETQRNKGNFPGRFSGRQFSNSRSEMNVSTLELGDSALYLCASSLGGLRPGELFFGEGSRLTVL.

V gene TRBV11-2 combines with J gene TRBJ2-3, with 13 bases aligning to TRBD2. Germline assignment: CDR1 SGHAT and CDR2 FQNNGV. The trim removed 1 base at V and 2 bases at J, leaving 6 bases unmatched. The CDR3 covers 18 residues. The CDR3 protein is CASSLVGLAGVTTDTQYF. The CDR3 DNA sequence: TGTGCCAGCAGCTTAGTTGGACTAGCGGGAGTGACCACAGATACGCAGTATTTT.

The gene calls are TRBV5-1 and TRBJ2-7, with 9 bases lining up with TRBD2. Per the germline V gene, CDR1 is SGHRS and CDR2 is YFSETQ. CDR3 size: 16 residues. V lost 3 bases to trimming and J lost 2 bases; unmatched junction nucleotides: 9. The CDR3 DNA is TGCGCCAGCAGCTCGACTAGCGGAAACACCCCCTACGAGCAGTACTTC. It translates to CASSSTSGNTPYEQYF. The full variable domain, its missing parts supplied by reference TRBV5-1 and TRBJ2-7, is KAGVTQTPRYLIKTRGQQVTLSCSPISGHRSVSWYQQTPGQGLQFLFEYFSETQRNKGNFPGRFSGRQFSNSRSEMNVSTLELGDSALYLCASSSTSGNTPYEQYFGPGTRLTVT.

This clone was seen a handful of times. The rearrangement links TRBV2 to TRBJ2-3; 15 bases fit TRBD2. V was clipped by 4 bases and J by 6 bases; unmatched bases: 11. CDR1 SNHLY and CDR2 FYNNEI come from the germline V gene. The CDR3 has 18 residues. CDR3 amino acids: CASSGGTSGRRIADTQYF. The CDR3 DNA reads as TGTGCCAGCAGTGGAGGGACTAGCGGGAGGAGGATTGCGGATACGCAGTATTTT.

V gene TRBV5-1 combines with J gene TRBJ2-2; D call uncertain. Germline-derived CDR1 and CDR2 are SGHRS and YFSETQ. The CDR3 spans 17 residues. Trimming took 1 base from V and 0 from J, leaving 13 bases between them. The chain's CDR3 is CASSLQAIAANTGELFF. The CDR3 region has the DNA TGCGCCAGCAGCTTGCAGGCCATAGCAGCGAACACCGGGGAGCTGTTTTTT.